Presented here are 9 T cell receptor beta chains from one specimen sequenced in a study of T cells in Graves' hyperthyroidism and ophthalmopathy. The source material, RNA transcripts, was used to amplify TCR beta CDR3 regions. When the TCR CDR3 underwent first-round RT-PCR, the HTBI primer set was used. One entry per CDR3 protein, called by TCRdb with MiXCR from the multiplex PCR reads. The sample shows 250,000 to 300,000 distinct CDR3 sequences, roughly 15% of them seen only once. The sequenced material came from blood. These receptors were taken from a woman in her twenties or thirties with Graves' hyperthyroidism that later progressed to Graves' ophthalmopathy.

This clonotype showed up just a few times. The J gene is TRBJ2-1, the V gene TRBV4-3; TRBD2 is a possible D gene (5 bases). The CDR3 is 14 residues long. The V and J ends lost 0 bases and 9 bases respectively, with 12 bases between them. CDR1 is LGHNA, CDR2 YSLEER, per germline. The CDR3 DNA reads TGCGCCAGCAGCCAAGAGGGGAGACGCTCTGAGCAGTTCTTC. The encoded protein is CASSQEGRRSEQFF.

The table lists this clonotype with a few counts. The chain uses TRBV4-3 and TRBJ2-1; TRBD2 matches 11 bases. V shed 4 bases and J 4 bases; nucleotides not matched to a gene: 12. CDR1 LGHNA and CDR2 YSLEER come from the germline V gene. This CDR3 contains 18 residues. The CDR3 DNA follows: TGCGCCAGCAGCCGAGTCCTTGGGACTAGCGGCCCTTACAATGAGCAGTTCTTC. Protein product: CASSRVLGTSGPYNEQFF.

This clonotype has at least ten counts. The CDR3 coding sequence is TGTGCCAGCAGCCCGACTAGGGACGAGCAGTACTTC. Translated: CASSPTRDEQYF. The J gene is TRBJ2-7, the V gene TRBV12-3 or TRBV12-4, with D tentatively TRBD2 (6 bases). Trimming pared 6 bases from V and 5 bases from J, leaving 11 bases between. The CDR3 runs to 12 residues.

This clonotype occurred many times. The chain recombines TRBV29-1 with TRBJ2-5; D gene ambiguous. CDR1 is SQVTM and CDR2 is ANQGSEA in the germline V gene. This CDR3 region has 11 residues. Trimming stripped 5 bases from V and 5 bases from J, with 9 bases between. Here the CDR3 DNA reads TGCAGCGTTAGGGTCTTGGAGACCCAGTACTTC. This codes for CSVRVLETQYF.

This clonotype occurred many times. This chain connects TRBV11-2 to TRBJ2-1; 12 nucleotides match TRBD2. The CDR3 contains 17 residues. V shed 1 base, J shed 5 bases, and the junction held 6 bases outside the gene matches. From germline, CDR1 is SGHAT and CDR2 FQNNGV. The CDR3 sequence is CASSLGPLAGGNNEQFF. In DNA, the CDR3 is TGTGCCAGCAGCTTAGGGCCCCTAGCGGGAGGGAACAATGAGCAGTTCTTC.

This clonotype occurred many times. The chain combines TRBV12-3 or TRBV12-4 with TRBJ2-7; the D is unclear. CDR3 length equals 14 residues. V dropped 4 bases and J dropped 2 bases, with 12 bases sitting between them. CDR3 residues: CASSSSRGTYEQYF. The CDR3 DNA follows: TGTGCCAGCAGTTCTTCTCGCGGTACCTACGAGCAGTACTTC.

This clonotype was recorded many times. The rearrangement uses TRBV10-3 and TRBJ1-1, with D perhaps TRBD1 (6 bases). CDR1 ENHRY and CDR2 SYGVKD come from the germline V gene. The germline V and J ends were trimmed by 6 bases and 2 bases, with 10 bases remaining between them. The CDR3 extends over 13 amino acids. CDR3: CAISQTGNTEAFF. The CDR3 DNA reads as TGTGCCATCAGCCAGACAGGTAACACTGAAGCTTTCTTT.

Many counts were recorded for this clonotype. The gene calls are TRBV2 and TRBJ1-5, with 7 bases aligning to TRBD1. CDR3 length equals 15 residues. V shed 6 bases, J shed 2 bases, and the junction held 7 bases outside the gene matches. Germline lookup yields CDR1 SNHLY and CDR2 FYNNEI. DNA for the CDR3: TGTGCCAGCAGGTACACAGGGGATGGCAATCAGCCCCAGCATTTT. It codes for CASRYTGDGNQPQHF.

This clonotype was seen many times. CDR3 protein: CASSLLQGNTGELFF. CDR3 bases: TGTGCCAGCAGCTTATTGCAGGGGAACACCGGGGAGCTGTTTTTT. This chain joins TRBV7-3 and TRBJ2-2, with a weak D call TRBD1 (5 bases). V dropped 2 bases and J dropped 1 base, with 8 bases sitting between them. The CDR3 is made up of 15 amino acids. In germline, CDR1 is SGHTA, CDR2 FQGTGA.